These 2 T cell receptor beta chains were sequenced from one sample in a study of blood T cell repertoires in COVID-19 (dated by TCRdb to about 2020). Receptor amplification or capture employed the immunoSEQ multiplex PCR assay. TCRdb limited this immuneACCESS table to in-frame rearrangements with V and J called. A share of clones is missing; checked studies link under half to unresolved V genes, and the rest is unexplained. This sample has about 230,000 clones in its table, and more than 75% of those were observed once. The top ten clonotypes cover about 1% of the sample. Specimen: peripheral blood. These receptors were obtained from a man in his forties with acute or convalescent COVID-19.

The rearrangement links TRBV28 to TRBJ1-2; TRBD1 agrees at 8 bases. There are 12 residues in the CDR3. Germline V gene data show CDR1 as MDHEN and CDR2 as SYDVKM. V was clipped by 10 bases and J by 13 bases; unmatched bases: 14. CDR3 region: CATEYPGQATTF. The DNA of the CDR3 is TGTGCCACCGAATACCCGGGACAGGCCACCACCTTC.

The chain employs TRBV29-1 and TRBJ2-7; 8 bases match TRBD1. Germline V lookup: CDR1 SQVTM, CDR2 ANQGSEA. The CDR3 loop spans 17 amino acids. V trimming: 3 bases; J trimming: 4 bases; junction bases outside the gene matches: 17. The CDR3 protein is CSVETGDNYGFPYEQYF. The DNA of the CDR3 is TGCAGCGTTGAGACAGGGGACAATTATGGGTTTCCTTACGAGCAGTACTTC.